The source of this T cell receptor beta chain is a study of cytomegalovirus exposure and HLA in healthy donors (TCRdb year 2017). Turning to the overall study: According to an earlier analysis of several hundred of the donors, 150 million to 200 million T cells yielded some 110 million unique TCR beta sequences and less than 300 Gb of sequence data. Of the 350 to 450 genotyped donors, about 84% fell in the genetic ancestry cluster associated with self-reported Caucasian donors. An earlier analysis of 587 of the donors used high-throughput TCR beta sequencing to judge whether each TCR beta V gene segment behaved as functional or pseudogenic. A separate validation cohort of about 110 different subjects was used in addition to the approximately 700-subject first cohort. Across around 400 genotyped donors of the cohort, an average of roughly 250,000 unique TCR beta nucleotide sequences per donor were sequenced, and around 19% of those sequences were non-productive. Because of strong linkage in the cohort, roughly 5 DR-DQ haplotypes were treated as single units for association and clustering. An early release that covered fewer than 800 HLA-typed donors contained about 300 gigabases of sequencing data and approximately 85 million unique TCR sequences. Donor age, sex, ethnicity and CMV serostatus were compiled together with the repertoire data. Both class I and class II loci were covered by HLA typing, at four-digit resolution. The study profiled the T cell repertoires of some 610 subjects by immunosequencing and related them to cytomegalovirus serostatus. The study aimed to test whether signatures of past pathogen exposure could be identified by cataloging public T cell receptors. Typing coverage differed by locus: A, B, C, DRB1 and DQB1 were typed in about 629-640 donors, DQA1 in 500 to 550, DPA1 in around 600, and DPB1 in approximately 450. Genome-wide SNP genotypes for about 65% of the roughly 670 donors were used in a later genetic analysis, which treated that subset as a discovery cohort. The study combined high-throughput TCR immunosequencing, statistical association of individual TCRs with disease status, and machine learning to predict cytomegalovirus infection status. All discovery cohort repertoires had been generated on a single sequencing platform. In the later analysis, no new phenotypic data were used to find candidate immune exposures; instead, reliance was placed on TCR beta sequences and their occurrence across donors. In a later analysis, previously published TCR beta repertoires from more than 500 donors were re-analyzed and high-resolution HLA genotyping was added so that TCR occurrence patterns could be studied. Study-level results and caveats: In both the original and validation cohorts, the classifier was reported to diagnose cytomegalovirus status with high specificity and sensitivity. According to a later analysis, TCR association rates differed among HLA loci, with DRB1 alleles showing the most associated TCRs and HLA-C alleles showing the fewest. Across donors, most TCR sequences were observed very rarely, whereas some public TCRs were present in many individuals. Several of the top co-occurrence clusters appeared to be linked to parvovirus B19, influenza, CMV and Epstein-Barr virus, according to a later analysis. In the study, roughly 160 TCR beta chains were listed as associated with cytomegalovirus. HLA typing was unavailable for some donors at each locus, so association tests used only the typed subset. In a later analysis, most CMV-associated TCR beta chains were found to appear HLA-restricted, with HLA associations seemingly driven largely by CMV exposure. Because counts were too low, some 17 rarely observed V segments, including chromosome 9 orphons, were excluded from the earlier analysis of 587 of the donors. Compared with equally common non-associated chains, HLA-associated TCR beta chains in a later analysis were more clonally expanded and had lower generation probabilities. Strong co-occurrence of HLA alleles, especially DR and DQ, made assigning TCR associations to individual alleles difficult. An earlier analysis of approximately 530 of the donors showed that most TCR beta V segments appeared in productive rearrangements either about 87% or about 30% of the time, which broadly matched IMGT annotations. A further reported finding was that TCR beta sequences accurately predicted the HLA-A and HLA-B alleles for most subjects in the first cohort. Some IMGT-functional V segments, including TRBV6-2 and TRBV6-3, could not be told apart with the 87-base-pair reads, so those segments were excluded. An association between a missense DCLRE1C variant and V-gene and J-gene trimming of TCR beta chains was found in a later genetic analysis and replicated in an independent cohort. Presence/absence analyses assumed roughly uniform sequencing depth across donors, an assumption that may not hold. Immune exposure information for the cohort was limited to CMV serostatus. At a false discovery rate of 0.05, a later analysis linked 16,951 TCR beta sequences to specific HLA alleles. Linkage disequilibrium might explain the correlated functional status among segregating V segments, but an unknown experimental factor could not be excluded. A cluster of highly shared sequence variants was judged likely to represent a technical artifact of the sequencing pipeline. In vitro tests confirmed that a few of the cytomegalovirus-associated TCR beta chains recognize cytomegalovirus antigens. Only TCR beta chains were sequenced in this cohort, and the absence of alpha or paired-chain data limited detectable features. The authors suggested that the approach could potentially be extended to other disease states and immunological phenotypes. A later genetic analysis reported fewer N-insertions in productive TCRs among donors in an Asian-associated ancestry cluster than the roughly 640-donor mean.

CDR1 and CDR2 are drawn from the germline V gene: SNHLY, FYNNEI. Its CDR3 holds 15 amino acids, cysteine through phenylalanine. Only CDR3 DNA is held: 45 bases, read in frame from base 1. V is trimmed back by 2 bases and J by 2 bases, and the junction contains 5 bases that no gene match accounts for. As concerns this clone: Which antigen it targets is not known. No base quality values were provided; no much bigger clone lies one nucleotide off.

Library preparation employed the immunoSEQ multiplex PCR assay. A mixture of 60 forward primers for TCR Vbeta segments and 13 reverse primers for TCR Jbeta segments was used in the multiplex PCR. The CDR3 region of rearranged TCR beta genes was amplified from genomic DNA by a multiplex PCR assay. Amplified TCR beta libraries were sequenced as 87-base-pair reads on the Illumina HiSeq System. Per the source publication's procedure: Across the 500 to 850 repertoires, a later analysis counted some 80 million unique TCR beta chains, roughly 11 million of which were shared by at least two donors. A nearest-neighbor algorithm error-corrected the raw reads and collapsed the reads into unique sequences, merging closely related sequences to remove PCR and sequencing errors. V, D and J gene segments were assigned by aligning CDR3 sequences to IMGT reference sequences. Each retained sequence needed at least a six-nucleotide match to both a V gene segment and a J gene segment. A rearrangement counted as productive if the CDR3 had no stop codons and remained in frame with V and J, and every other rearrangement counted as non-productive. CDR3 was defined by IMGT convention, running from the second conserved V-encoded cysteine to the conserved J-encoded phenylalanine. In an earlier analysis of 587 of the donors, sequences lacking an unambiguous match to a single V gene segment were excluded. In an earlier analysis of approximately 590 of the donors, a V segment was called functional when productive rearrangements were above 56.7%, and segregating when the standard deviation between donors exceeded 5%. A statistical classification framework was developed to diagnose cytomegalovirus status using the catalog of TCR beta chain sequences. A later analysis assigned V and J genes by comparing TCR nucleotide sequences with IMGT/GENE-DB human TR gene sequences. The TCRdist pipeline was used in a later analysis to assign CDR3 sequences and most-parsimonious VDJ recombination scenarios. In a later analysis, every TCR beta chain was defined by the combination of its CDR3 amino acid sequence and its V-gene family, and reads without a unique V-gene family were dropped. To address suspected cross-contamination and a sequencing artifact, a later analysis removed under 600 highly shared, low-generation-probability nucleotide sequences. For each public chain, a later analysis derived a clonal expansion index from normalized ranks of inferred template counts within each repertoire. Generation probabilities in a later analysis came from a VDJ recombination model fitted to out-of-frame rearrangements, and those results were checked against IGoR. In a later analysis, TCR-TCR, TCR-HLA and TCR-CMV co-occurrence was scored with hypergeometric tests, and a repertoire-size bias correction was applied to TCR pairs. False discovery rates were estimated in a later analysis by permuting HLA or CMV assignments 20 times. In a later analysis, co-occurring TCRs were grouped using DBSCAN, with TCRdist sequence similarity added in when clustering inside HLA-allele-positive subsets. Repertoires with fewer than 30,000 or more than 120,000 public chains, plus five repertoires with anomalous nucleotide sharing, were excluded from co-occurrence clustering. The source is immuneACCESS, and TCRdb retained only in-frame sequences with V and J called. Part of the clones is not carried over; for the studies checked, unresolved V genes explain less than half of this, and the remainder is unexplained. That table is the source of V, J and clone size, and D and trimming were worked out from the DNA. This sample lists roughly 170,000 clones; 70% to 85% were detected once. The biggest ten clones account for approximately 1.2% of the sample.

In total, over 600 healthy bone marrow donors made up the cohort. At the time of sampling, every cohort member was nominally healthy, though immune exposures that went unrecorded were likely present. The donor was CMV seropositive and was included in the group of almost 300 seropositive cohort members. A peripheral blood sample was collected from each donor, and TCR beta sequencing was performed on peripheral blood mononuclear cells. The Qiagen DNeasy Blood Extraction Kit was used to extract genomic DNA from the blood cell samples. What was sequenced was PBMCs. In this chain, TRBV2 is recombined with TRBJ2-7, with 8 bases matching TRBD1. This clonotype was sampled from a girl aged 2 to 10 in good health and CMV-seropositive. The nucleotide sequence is TGTGCCAGCAGTGAAACGACAGGGGAGACCTACGAGCAGTACTTC. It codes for CASSETTGETYEQYF.